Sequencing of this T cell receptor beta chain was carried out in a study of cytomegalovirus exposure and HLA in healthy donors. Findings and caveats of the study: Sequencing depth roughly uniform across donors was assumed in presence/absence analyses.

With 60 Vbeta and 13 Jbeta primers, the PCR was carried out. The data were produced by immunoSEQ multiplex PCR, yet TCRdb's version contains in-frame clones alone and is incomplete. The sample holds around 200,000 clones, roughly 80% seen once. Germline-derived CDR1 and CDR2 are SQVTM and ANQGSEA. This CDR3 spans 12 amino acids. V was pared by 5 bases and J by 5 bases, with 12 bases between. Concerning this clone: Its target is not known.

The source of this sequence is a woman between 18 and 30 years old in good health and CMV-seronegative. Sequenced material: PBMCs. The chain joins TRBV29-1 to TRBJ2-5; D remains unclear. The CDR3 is CSVLPDGETQYF. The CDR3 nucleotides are TGCAGCGTTCTTCCCGACGGGGAGACCCAGTACTTC.